This is a list of T cell receptor beta chains from one sample in a study of blood T cell repertoires in COVID-19. Profiled with immunoSEQ multiplex PCR; TCRdb holds only in-frame clones, not every one. The table includes about 250,000 clones, approximately 90% detected once. Sequenced sample: peripheral blood. The receptors were sampled from a young woman with COVID-19, enrolled during active disease. Both conserved end residues are part of each CDR3.

v_call: TRBV6-2/TRBV6-3
j_call: TRBJ2-2
cdr3_aa: CASSEDSAGTGELFF

v_call: TRBV4-3
j_call: TRBJ2-5
cdr3_aa: CASSQGTGGRETQYF

v_call: TRBV7-2
j_call: TRBJ1-5
cdr3_aa: CASSGQGGNQPQHF

v_call: TRBV11-2
j_call: TRBJ2-7
cdr3_aa: CASSLVVTSSYEQYF

v_call: TRBV9
j_call: TRBJ1-5
cdr3_aa: CASSRTGDLNQPQHF

v_call: TRBV5-6
j_call: TRBJ2-5
cdr3_aa: CASSNLGLAGAPLAQYF

v_call: TRBV19
j_call: TRBJ2-1
cdr3_aa: CASSIWGRHNEQFF

v_call: TRBV6-4
j_call: TRBJ1-5
cdr3_aa: CASSEGVWQPQHF

v_call: TRBV3-1/TRBV3-2
j_call: TRBJ1-5
cdr3_aa: CASSKGVWTVPNQPQHF

v_call: TRBV7-8
j_call: TRBJ2-3
cdr3_aa: CASSLAEGASTDTQYF

v_call: TRBV28
j_call: TRBJ2-3
cdr3_aa: CASSFDRVATDTQYF

v_call: TRBV3-1/TRBV3-2
j_call: TRBJ1-2
cdr3_aa: CASSHPQIDRGANYGYTF

v_call: TRBV12-5
j_call: TRBJ1-1
cdr3_aa: CASGPPGGRGTEAFF

v_call: TRBV6-1
j_call: TRBJ1-6
cdr3_aa: CASSETQGGSPLHF

v_call: TRBV5-5
j_call: TRBJ2-5
cdr3_aa: CASSRTGRETQYF

v_call: TRBV9
j_call: TRBJ2-3
cdr3_aa: CASSVDAHYTDTQYF

v_call: TRBV7-6
j_call: TRBJ1-2
cdr3_aa: CASSLRQGIGYGYTF

v_call: TRBV7-2
j_call: TRBJ1-2
cdr3_aa: CASSLRVDRVDPRDGYTF

v_call: TRBV11-2
j_call: TRBJ2-3
cdr3_aa: CASSLDRLAYTDTQYF

v_call: TRBV11-1
j_call: TRBJ2-1
cdr3_aa: CASSPAGGHTSNEQFF

v_call: TRBV28
j_call: TRBJ2-1
cdr3_aa: CASSFWLAGGTLYNEQFF

v_call: TRBV2
j_call: TRBJ1-1
cdr3_aa: CASSTDRNTEAFF

v_call: TRBV6-2/TRBV6-3
j_call: TRBJ2-3
cdr3_aa: CASSGQGATDTQYF

v_call: TRBV3-1/TRBV3-2
j_call: TRBJ2-1
cdr3_aa: CASSQAGGREQFF

v_call: TRBV2
j_call: TRBJ1-3
cdr3_aa: CASSKGQLSGNTIYF

v_call: TRBV7-9
j_call: TRBJ2-5
cdr3_aa: CASSPWGRVETQYF

v_call: TRBV23-1
j_call: TRBJ2-3
cdr3_aa: CASSHQGRHRSTDTQYF

v_call: TRBV5-1
j_call: TRBJ1-1
cdr3_aa: CASSSLGVNMNTEAFF

v_call: TRBV4-3
j_call: TRBJ1-2
cdr3_aa: CASSQDREYNYGYTF

v_call: TRBV19
j_call: TRBJ2-3
cdr3_aa: CATMRSPGLATDTQYF

v_call: TRBV27
j_call: TRBJ2-1
cdr3_aa: CASSLQGPPVVF

v_call: TRBV15
j_call: TRBJ2-4
cdr3_aa: CATSRDEPGTGKNIQYF

v_call: TRBV19
j_call: TRBJ1-1
cdr3_aa: CASSKGPMNTEAFF

v_call: TRBV5-1
j_call: TRBJ2-1
cdr3_aa: CASSLDGGGRASNEQFF

v_call: TRBV5-8
j_call: TRBJ1-4
cdr3_aa: CASSPTGTSWEKLFF

v_call: TRBV11-2
j_call: TRBJ1-5
cdr3_aa: CASSPQGNQPQHF

v_call: TRBV9
j_call: TRBJ1-2
cdr3_aa: CASSVEQGDGYTF

v_call: TRBV15
j_call: TRBJ2-7
cdr3_aa: CATSRDRVPSYEQYF

v_call: TRBV11-2
j_call: TRBJ2-7
cdr3_aa: CASSLRGGDLYEQYF

v_call: TRBV2
j_call: TRBJ1-4
cdr3_aa: CASSAGQGNEKLFF

v_call: TRBV11-2
j_call: TRBJ2-1
cdr3_aa: CASSPFLAGGSEQFF

v_call: TRBV4-3
j_call: TRBJ2-2
cdr3_aa: CASSPTPSGVNTGELFF

v_call: TRBV7-2
j_call: TRBJ2-5
cdr3_aa: CASSRGLLQETQYF

v_call: TRBV3-1/TRBV3-2
j_call: TRBJ1-2
cdr3_aa: CASSQDRTVTYGYTF

v_call: TRBV24-1
j_call: TRBJ2-3
cdr3_aa: CATSETGSRTDTQYF

v_call: TRBV7-9
j_call: TRBJ2-3
cdr3_aa: CASSSHRIAGEGTDTQYF

v_call: TRBV9
j_call: TRBJ1-1
cdr3_aa: CASSPQGHTEAFF

v_call: TRBV7-2
j_call: TRBJ2-1
cdr3_aa: CASSLEIVHNEQFF

v_call: TRBV1
j_call: TRBJ1-1
cdr3_aa: CTSSQDQGIKRNTEAFF

v_call: TRBV7-9
j_call: TRBJ2-1
cdr3_aa: CASSLTSGAVNNEQFF

v_call: TRBV10-1
j_call: TRBJ1-2
cdr3_aa: CAAGQGEGYGYTF

v_call: TRBV11-1
j_call: TRBJ2-3
cdr3_aa: CASSPGRGATTDTQYF

v_call: TRBV5-6
j_call: TRBJ2-1
cdr3_aa: CASSQYNEQFF

v_call: TRBV7-2
j_call: TRBJ2-3
cdr3_aa: CASSLLSGFKGGTDTQYF

v_call: TRBV5-4
j_call: TRBJ2-7
cdr3_aa: CASSSGLLIYEQYF

v_call: TRBV9
j_call: TRBJ2-2
cdr3_aa: CASKRGLDTGELFF

v_call: TRBV27
j_call: TRBJ2-4
cdr3_aa: CASSFSGTRRNIQYF